A single T cell receptor (beta chain) is shown here with its context. The record originates from a study of blood T cell repertoires in COVID-19. TCRdb's table, derived via immunoSEQ multiplex PCR, lists solely in-frame clones and lacks some. The table shows roughly 200,000 clones, with 85% to 90% occurring only once. Trimming cost V 3 bases and J 1 base, with 7 bases left between them. The germline CDR1 and CDR2 sequences are PRHDT and FYEKMQ (reference sequence). The CDR3 sequence is 14 residues long. The chain is built from TRBV13 and TRBJ1-3, with unresolved D. This TCR came from a young woman with acute COVID-19. Source material: PBMCs or T cells enriched from blood (not recorded which). CDR3 nucleotide sequence: TGTGCCAGCAGCTTTCTGCTATCTGGAAACACCATATATTTT. Encoded protein: CASSFLLSGNTIYF. Combining the CDR3 with reference TRBV13 and TRBJ1-3 gives the whole variable domain AAGVIQSPRHLIKEKRETATLKCYPIPRHDTVYWYQQGPGQDPQFLISFYEKMQSDKGSIPDRFSAQQFSDYHSELNMSSLELGDSALYFCASSFLLSGNTIYFGEGSWLTVV.